This T cell receptor beta chain was captured in a study of blood T cell repertoires in COVID-19. Study information: The samples span acute and convalescent COVID-19 from the United States, Italy and Spain. Sample material is recorded as cDNA or gDNA derived from T cells, B-cell-depleted T cells, or PBMCs.

Authors' data handling: Amplified reference gene primers provided the basis for estimating nucleated cell counts. The protocol was immunoSEQ multiplex PCR, while the TCRdb copy is restricted to in-frame clones and leaves out a portion. D and trimming come from the DNA, and the V and J calls and clone size come from that table. This sample carries some 130,000 clones, about 89% of them seen once, and the ten largest clones take around 3%. Per the germline V gene, CDR1 is SGHNT and CDR2 is YYREEE (reference sequence). Unmatched junction bases numbered 8, after V lost 3 bases and J lost 3 bases. The CDR3 has 16 residues.

This rearrangement joins TRBV5-4 to TRBJ1-2; 10 positions match TRBD1. Sequencing was performed on peripheral blood. This TCR came from a man aged 55 to 69 with active or convalescent COVID-19. The CDR3 DNA sequence: TGTGCCAGCAGCTCCCAGACAGGGGGCCCCCACTATGGCTACACCTTC. The encoded protein is CASSSQTGGPHYGYTF.